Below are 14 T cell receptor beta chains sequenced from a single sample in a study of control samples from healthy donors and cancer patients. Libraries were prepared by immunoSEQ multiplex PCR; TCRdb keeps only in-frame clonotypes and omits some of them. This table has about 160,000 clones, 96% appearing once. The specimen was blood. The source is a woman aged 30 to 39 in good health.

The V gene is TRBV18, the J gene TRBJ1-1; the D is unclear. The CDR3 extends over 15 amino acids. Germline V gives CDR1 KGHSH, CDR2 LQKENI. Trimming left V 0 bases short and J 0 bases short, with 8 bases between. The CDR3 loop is CASSPPVSLNTEAFF. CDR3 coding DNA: TGTGCCAGCTCACCACCGGTCAGTTTGAACACTGAAGCTTTCTTT. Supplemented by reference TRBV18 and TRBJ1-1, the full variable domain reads NAGVMQNPRHLVRRRGQEARLRCSPMKGHSHVYWYRQLPEEGLKFMVYLQKENIIDESGMPKERFSAEFPKEGPSILRIQQVVRGDSAAYFCASSPPVSLNTEAFFGQGTRLTVV.

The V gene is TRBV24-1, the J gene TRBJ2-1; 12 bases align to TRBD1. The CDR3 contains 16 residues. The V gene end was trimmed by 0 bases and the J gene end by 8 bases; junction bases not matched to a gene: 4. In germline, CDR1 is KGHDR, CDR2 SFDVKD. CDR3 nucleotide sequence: TGTGCCACCAGTGATTTGGGGGGGACAGGGGGCTATGAGCAGTTCTTC. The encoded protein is CATSDLGGTGGYEQFF.

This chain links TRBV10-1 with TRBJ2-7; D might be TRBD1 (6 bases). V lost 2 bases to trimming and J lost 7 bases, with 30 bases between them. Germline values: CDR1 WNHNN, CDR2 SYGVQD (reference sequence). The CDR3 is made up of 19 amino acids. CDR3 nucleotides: TGCGCCAGCAGTGAGGGTGGACGAATGGTCGGGACAAGGGTCGCTGAGCAGTACTTC. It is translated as CASSEGGRMVGTRVAEQYF.

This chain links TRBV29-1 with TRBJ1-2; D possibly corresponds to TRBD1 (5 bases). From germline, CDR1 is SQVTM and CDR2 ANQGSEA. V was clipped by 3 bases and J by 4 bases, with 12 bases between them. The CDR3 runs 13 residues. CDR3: CSVDRRGTYGYTF. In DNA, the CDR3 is TGCAGCGTTGACCGCCGGGGGACCTATGGCTACACCTTC. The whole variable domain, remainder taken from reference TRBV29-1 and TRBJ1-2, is SAVISQKPSRDICQRGTSLTIQCQVDSQVTMMFWYRQQPGQSLTLIATANQGSEATYESGFVIDKFPISRPNLTFSTLTVSNMSPEDSSIYLCSVDRRGTYGYTFGSGTRLTVV.

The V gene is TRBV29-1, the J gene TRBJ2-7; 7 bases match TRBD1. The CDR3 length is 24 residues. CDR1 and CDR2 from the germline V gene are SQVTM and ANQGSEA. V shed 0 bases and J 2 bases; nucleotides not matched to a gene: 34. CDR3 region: CSVEDVIPISEFTTTDRVTYEQYF. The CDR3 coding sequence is TGCAGCGTTGAAGATGTGATTCCCATCTCGGAGTTCACAACGACCGACAGGGTAACCTACGAGCAGTACTTC.

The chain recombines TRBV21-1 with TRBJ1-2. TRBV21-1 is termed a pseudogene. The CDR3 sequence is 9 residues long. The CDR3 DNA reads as TGTGCCAGCCGGGATAGCTACACCTTC. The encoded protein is CASRDSYTF.

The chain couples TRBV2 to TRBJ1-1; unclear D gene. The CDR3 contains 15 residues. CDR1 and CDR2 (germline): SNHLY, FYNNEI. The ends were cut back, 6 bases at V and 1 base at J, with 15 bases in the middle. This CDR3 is CASSGLSTSNTEAFF. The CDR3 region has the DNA TGTGCCAGCAGCGGACTCAGCACTTCGAACACTGAAGCTTTCTTT.

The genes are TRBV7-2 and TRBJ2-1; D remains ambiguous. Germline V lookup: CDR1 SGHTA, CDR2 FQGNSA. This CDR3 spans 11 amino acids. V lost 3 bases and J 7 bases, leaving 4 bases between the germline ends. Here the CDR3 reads CASSLINEQFF. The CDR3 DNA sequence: TGTGCCAGCAGCTTGATTAATGAGCAGTTCTTC.

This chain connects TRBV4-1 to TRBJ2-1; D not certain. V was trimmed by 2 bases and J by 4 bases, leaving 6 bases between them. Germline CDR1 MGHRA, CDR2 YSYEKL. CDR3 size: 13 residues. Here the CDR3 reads CASSQNGYNEQFF. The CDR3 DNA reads TGCGCCAGCAGCCAAAACGGTTACAATGAGCAGTTCTTC.

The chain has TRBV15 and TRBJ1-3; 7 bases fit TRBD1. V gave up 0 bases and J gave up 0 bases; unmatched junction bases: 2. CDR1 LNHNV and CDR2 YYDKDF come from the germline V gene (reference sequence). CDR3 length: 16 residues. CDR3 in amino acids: CATSRETGYSGNTIYF. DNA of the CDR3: TGTGCCACCAGCAGAGAGACAGGGTACTCTGGAAACACCATATATTTT.

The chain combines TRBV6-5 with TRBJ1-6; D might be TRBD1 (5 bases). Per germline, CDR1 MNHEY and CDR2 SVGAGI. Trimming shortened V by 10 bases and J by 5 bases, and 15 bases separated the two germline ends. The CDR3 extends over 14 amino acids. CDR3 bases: TGTGCCACCAGGGTGCTCGTGGATAATTCACCCCTCCACTTT. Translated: CATRVLVDNSPLHF.

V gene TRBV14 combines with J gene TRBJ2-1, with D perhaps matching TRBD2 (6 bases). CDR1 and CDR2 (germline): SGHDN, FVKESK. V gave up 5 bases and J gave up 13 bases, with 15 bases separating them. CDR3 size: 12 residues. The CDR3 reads CASSAPGVRQFF. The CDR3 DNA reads TGTGCCAGCAGCGCCCCGGGAGTTCGACAGTTCTTC.

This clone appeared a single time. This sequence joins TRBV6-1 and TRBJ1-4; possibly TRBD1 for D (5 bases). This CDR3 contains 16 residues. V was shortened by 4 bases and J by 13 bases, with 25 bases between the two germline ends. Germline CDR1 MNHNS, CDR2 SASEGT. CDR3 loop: CASSALTDPTSYLLFF. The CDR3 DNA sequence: TGTGCCAGCAGTGCACTGACAGACCCTACTTCGTATCTACTGTTTTTT.

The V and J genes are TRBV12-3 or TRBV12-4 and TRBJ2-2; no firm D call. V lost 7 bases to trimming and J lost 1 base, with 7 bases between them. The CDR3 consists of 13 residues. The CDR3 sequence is CASMEQNTGELFF. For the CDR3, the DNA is TGTGCCAGCATGGAGCAGAACACCGGGGAGCTGTTTTTT.